The 3 T cell receptor beta chains presented below share a single source sample, sequenced in a study of glioma-infiltrating T cells after dendritic cell vaccination. Profiled with immunoSEQ multiplex PCR; TCRdb holds only in-frame clones, not every one. The repertoire holds approximately 100,000 clones, with 81% as singletons. The sample was blood, taken before dendritic cell vaccination. The source is a human donor with glioblastoma.

This clone was counted between two and nine times. This rearrangement joins TRBV19 to TRBJ1-2, with a tentative D call TRBD1 (5 bases). V gave up 5 bases and J gave up 5 bases, with 18 bases separating them. Germline CDR1 reads LNHDA; CDR2 reads SQIVND (reference sequence). The CDR3 contains 15 residues. The CDR3 reads CASSFASGLGYGYTF. The CDR3 region has the DNA TGTGCCAGTAGTTTCGCCTCAGGGTTGGGGTATGGCTACACCTTC.

The rearrangement uses TRBV9 and TRBJ2-5; 10 bases map to TRBD2. The J segment lost 4 bases and the V segment lost 4 bases, leaving 10 bases of the junction unmatched. CDR3 length: 16 amino acids. Germline loops: CDR1 SGDLS, CDR2 YYNGEE. CDR3 loop: CASSPRVAGGLETQYF. DNA of the CDR3: TGTGCCAGCAGCCCCCGGGTAGCGGGGGGTCTAGAGACCCAGTACTTC.

V and J are TRBV5-6 and TRBJ2-7; D is unclear. The CDR3 is 13 residues long. Germline lookup yields CDR1 SGHDT and CDR2 YYEEEE. V was cut by 1 base and J by 2 bases, with 7 bases left in between. The CDR3 coding sequence is TGTGCCAGCAGCTTGATACTAACCTACGAGCAGTACTTC. Encoded protein: CASSLILTYEQYF.